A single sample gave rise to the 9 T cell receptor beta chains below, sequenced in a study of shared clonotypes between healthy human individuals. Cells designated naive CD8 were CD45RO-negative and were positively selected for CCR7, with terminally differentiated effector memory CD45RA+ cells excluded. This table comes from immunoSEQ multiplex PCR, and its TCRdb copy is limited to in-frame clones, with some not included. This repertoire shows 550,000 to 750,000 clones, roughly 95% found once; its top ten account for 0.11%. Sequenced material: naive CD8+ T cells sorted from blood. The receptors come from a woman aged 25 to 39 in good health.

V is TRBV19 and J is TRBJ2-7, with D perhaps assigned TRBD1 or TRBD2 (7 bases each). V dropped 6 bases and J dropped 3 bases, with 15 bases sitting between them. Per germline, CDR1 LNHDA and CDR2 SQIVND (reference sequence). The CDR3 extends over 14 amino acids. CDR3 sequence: CASSPTGEGYEQYF. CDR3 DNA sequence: TGTGCCAGTAGCCCCACAGGGGAGGGCTACGAGCAGTACTTC.

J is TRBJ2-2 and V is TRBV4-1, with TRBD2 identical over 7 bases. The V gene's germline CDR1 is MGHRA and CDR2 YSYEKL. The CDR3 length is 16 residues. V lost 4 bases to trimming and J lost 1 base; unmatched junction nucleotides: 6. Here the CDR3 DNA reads TGCGCCAGCAGCCCTTCGGGGGGAGGGAACACCGGGGAGCTGTTTTTT. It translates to CASSPSGGGNTGELFF.

CDR3 in DNA: TGCGCCAGCAGCTCGGGACTTGGGGCTTTCTTT. Translation: CASSSGLGAFF. The chain employs TRBV5-1 and TRBJ1-1; TRBD1 is a possible D gene (5 bases). The CDR3 totals 11 residues. The V gene's germline CDR1 is SGHRS and CDR2 YFSETQ. V lost 3 bases to trimming and J lost 11 bases, with 11 bases between them.

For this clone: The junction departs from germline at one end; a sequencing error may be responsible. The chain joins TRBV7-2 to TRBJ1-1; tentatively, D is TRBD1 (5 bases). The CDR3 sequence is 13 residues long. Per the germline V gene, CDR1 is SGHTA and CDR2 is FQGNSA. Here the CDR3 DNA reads TGTGCCAGCAGCCCGACGAGCCTTGGCGGGGCGGGCTTT. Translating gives CASSPTSLGGAGF. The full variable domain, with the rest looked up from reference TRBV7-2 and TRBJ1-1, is GAGVSQSPSNKVTEKGKDVELRCDPISGHTALYWYRQSLGQGLEFLIYFQGNSAPDKSGLPSDRFSAERTGGSVSTLTIQRTQQEDSAVYLCASSPTSLGGAGFGQGTRLTVV.

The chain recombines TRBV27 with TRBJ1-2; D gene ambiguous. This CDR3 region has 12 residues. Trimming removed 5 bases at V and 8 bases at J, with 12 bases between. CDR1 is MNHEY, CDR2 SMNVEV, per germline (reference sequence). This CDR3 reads CASSPEGSGYTF. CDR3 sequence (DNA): TGTGCCAGCAGTCCTGAAGGTAGCGGCTACACCTTC.

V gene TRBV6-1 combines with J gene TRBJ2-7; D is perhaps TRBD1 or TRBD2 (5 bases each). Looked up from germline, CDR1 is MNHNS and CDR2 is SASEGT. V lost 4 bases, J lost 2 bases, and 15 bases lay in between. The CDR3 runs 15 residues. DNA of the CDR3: TGTGCCAGCAGTGGACGGGACCTAAACGCCTACGAGCAGTACTTC. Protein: CASSGRDLNAYEQYF.

The CDR3 here is CASRRTWIRTSGNTIYF. The CDR3 nucleotides are TGTGCCAGCAGGCGTACGTGGATCCGGACCTCTGGAAACACCATATATTTT. J is TRBJ1-3 and V is TRBV2; no clear D. Germline loops: CDR1 SNHLY, CDR2 FYNNEI. V was trimmed by 6 bases and J by 0 bases, leaving 18 bases between them. The CDR3 consists of 17 residues.

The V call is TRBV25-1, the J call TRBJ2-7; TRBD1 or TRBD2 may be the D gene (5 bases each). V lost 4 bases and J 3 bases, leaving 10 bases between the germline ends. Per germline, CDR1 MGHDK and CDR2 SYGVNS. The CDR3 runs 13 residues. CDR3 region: CASSGRDDYEQYF. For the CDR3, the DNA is TGTGCCAGCAGTGGCCGGGACGACTACGAGCAGTACTTC.

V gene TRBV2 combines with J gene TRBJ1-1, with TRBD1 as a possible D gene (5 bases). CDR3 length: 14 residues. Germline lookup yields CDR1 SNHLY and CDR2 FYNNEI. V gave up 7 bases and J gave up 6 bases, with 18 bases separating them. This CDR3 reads CASIGGTLLAEAFF. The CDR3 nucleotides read TGTGCCAGCATTGGGGGTACACTCTTGGCTGAAGCTTTCTTT.